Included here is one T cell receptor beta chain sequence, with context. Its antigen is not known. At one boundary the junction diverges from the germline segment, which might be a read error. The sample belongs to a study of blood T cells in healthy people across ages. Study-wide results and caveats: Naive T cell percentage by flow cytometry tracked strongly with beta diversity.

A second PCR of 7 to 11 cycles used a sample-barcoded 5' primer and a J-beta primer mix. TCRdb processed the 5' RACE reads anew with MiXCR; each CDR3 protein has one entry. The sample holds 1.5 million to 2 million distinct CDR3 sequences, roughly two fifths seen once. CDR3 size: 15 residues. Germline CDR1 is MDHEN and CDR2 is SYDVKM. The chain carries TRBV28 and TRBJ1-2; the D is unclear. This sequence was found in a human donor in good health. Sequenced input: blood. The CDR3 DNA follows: TGTGCCGGCAGTACCACGGGGTTAGCTAACTATGGCTACACCTTC. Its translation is CAGSTTGLANYGYTF.